This TCR beta chain was documented in a study of control samples from healthy donors and cancer patients. This clone was counted a single time. Clones were read by immunoSEQ multiplex PCR, and TCRdb kept only the in-frame ones, dropping some. The repertoire holds under 90,000 clones, with 85% to 95% as singletons. V lost 3 bases, J lost 3 bases, and 2 bases stayed unmatched. CDR1 is MDHEN, CDR2 SYDVKM, per germline. This CDR3 is built from 14 residues. The sample consisted of blood. This clonotype originated in a woman in her fifties or sixties in good health. The rearrangement joins TRBV28 to TRBJ2-1, with TRBD2 matching over 7 bases. CDR3 in DNA: TGTGCCAGCAGTTTTAGCGGGCACTACAATGAGCAGTTCTTC. Protein product: CASSFSGHYNEQFF. Full variable domain (remainder filled in from reference TRBV28 and TRBJ2-1): DVKVTQSSRYLVKRTGEKVFLECVQDMDHENMFWYRQDPGLGLRLIYFSYDVKMKEKGDIPEGYSVSREKKERFSLILESASTNQTSMYLCASSFSGHYNEQFFGPGTRLTVL.